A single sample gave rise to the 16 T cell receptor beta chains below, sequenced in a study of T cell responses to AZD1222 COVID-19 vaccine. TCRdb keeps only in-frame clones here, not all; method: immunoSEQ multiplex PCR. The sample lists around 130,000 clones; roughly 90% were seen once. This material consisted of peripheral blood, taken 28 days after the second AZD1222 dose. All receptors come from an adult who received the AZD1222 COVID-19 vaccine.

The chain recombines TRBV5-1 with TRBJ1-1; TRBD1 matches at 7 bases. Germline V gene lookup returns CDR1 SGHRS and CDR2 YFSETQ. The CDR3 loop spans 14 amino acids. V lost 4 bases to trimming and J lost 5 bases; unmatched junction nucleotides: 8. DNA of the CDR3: TGCGCCAGCAGCCTAGAACAGGGGATAACTGAAGCTTTCTTT. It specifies CASSLEQGITEAFF.

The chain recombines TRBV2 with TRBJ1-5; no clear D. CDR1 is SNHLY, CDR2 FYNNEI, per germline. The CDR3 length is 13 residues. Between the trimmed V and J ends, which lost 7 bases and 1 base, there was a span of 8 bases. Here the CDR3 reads CASTTESNQPQHF. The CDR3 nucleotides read TGTGCCAGCACGACGGAAAGCAATCAGCCCCAGCATTTT.

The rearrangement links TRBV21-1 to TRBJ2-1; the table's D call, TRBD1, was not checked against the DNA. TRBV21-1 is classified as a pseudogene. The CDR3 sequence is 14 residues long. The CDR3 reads CASSAQGRGNEQFF. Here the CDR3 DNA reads TGTGCCAGCAGCGCACAGGGACGGGGCAATGAGCAGTTCTTC.

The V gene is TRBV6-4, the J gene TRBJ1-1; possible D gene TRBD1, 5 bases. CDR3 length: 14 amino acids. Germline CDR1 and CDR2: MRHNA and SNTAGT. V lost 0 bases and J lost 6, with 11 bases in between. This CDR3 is CASSDSGGMAEAFF. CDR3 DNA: TGTGCCAGCAGTGACTCGGGGGGGATGGCTGAAGCTTTCTTT.

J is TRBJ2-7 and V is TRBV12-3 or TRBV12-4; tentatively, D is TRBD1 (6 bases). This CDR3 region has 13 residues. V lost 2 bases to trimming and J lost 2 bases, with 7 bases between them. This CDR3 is CASSLNRAYEQYF. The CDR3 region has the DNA TGTGCCAGCAGTTTAAACAGGGCCTACGAGCAGTACTTC.

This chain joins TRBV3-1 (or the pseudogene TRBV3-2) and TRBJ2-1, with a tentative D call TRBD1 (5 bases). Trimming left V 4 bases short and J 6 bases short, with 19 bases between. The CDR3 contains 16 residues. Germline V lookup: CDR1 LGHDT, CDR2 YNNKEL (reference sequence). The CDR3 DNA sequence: TGTGCCAGCAGCCTGCACAGGACGCCGTTGGGCAATGAGCAGTTCTTC. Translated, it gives CASSLHRTPLGNEQFF.

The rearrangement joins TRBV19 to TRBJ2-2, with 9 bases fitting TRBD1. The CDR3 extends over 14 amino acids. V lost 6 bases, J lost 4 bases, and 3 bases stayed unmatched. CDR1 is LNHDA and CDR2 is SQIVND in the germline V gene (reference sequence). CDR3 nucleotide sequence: TGTGCCAGTAGAGAGACAGGGGGCACCGGGGAGCTGTTTTTT. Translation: CASRETGGTGELFF.

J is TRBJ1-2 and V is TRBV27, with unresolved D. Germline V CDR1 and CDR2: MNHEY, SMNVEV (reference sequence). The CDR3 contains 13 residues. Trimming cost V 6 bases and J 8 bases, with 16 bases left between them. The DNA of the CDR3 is TGTGCCAGCAGCCGAGGAGGAGGGTCCGGCTACACCTTC. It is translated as CASSRGGGSGYTF.

In DNA form, the CDR3 reads TGTGCCAGCAGCCGGCGTGGGCCTGCGGCAGATACGCAGTATTTT. This translates into CASSRRGPAADTQYF. The V call is TRBV3-1 (or the pseudogene TRBV3-2), the J call TRBJ2-3; D remains unclear. This CDR3 region has 15 residues. The ends were cut back, 4 bases at V and 4 bases at J, with 15 bases in the middle. CDR1 and CDR2 from the germline V gene are LGHDT and YNNKEL (reference sequence).

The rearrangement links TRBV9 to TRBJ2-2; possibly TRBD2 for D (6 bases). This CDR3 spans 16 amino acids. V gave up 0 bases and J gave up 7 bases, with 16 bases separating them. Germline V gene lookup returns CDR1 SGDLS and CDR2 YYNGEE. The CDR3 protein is CASSVATEGGVGELFF. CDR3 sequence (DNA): TGTGCCAGCAGCGTAGCTACGGAGGGCGGGGTCGGGGAGCTGTTTTTT.

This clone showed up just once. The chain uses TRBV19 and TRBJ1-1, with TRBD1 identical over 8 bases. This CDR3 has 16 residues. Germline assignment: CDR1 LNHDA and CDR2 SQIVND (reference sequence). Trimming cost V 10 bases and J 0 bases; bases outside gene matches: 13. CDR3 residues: CATSIGGQGLNTEAFF. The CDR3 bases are TGTGCCACCAGTATTGGAGGACAGGGTTTGAACACTGAAGCTTTCTTT.

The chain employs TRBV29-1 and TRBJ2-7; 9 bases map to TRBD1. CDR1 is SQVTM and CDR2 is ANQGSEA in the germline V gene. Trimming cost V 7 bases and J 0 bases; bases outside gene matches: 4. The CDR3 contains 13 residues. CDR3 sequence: CSAEDRGSYEQYF. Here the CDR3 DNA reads TGCAGCGCTGAGGACAGGGGCTCCTACGAGCAGTACTTC.

CDR3 amino acids: CSAPIADTQYF. DNA for the CDR3: TGCAGTGCCCCGATAGCAGATACGCAGTATTTT. The chain carries TRBV20-1 and TRBJ2-3; D uncertain. Per the germline V gene, CDR1 is DFQATT and CDR2 is SNEGSKA (reference sequence). The CDR3 extends over 11 amino acids. V shed 6 bases and J shed 4 bases, with 8 bases lying between them.

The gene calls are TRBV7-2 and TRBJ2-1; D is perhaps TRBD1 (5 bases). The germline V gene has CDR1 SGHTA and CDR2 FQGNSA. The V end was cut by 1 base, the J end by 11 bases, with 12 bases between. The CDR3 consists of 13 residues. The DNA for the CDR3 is TGTGCCAGCAGCTTAGAGCTCCCAGGGAAGCAGTTCTTC. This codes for CASSLELPGKQFF.

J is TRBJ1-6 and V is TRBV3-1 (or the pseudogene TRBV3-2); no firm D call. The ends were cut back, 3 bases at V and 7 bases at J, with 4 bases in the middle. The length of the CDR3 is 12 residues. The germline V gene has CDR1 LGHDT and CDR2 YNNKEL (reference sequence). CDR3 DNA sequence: TGTGCCAGCAGCCACAGGAATTCACCCCTCCACTTT. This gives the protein CASSHRNSPLHF.

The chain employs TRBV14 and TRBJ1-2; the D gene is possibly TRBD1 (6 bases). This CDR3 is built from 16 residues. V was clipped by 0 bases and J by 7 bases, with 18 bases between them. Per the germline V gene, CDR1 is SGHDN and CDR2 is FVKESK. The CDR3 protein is CASSQDHREGESGYTF. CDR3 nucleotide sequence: TGTGCCAGCAGCCAAGACCACAGGGAAGGGGAGAGTGGCTACACCTTC.